Listed below are T cell receptor beta chains from one sample, sequenced in a study of CD8 T cells in Susac syndrome. MiXCR, run by TCRdb on the immunoSEQ multiplex PCR reads, gives a single entry per CDR3 protein. The profile shows roughly 120,000 distinct CDR3 sequences, around 94% of them singletons. The sequenced sample consisted of CD4+ T cells from PBMCs. The receptors stem from a human donor with multiple sclerosis. CDR3s include the opening cysteine and the closing phenylalanine or tryptophan. A D gene is named only where the DNA matches it firmly.

V gene	D gene	J gene	CDR3 protein	CDR3 DNA
TRBV19	.	TRBJ1-2	CASRPDRTRYYGYTF	TGTGCCAGTAGGCCTGACAGGACCCGGTACTATGGCTACACCTTC
TRBV18	.	TRBJ1-2	CASSPRTEYYGYTF	TGTGCCAGCTCACCACGGACAGAATACTATGGCTACACCTTC
TRBV12-3/TRBV12-4	.	TRBJ1-2	CASREQVNYGYTF	TGTGCCAGCAGAGAACAGGTGAACTATGGCTACACCTTC
TRBV7-2	.	TRBJ2-7	CASSNHRGPYEQYF	TGTGCCAGCAGCAACCACCGGGGCCCCTACGAGCAGTACTTC
TRBV18	TRBD1	TRBJ2-3	CASSPPGQEWGDTQYF	TGTGCCAGCTCACCACCGGGACAGGAGTGGGGGGATACGCAGTATTTT
TRBV5-1	.	TRBJ2-1	CASSLGWEQFF	TGCGCCAGCAGCTTGGGCTGGGAGCAGTTCTTC
TRBV30	.	TRBJ1-1	CAWSVRRETEAFF	TGTGCCTGGAGTGTACGCAGGGAAACTGAAGCTTTCTTT
TRBV20-1	TRBD2	TRBJ2-3	CSARDLGGANQYF	TGCAGTGCTAGGGATCTCGGGGGGGCCAACCAGTATTTT
TRBV5-1	.	TRBJ2-6	CASSLLGAQTGANVLTF	TGCGCCAGCAGCTTGTTGGGGGCGCAAACAGGGGCCAACGTCCTGACTTTC
TRBV7-2	.	TRBJ1-1	CASSLAVSQPEAFF	TGTGCCAGCAGCTTAGCGGTTAGCCAACCTGAAGCTTTCTTT
TRBV2	.	TRBJ2-1	CASSPPDSYNEQFF	TGTGCCAGCAGTCCCCCCGACAGTTACAATGAGCAGTTCTTC
TRBV27	.	TRBJ2-7	CASSLANRDGGKQYF	TGTGCCAGCAGTTTAGCTAACCGGGACGGTGGTAAGCAGTACTTC
TRBV2	TRBD1	TRBJ1-2	CASSYFPGQRNYGYTF	TGTGCCAGCAGCTATTTCCCGGGACAGCGGAACTATGGCTACACCTTC